This paragraph covers one T cell receptor (beta chain) sequence. No antigen is known for it. Among the 120 or so subjects of the validation cohort, separate from the approximately 660-subject first cohort, were the donors. This table comes from immunoSEQ multiplex PCR, and its TCRdb copy is limited to in-frame clones, with some not included. This table has roughly 280,000 clones, around 85% appearing once. The record originates from a study of cytomegalovirus exposure and HLA in healthy donors. Regarding the study as a whole: Specificity of a few CMV-associated chains for CMV antigens was verified in vitro.

Trimming at V came to 2 bases and at J to 4 bases, leaving 7 bases not matched to a gene. The CDR3 sequence is 15 residues long. CDR1 and CDR2 from the germline V gene are SNHLY and FYNNEI. The sequenced sample consisted of PBMCs. The clonotype originates from a woman aged 18-30 years in good health and CMV-seronegative. The J gene is TRBJ1-2, the V gene TRBV2, with TRBD1 identical over 7 bases. The CDR3 coding sequence is TGTGCCAGCAGTGAATACGGGACAGACTTCTATGGCTACACCTTC. Its protein is CASSEYGTDFYGYTF.